Sequencing of this T cell receptor beta chain was carried out in a study of PD-L1 blockade in urothelial cancer. Across the study: Patients' atezolizumab regimen, 1,200 mg intravenously every 3 weeks, began around 2014. Blood was subjected to analysis at 3 weeks (second dose) and 6 weeks following treatment start. As for prior chemotherapy regimens, patients had received 0 to 3.

Data came from immunoSEQ multiplex PCR; TCRdb stores just in-frame clones and leaves some out. The sample gives just over 50,000 clones, roughly four fifths of which show up once; roughly 4% is in the top ten. Germline V lookup: CDR1 SGHVS, CDR2 FQNEAQ. This CDR3 is 16 amino acids long. Losses at the gene ends were 5 bases for V and 7 bases for J; bases not matched to a gene: 13. Time point denoted: pretreatment peripheral blood. The sequencing here drew on PBMCs, taken around atezolizumab (anti-PD-L1) treatment. The gene calls are TRBV7-8 and TRBJ1-5, with 8 bases fitting TRBD1. The source is a man aged 70 or older with urothelial cancer. The CDR3 spells CASSQVRDRSRQPQHF. The CDR3 coding sequence is TGTGCCAGCAGCCAGGTTCGGGACAGGTCTAGGCAGCCCCAGCATTTT.